These 17 T cell receptor beta chains were sequenced from one sample in a study of cytomegalovirus exposure and HLA in healthy donors. In the PCR, 60 Vbeta and 13 Jbeta primers were used. This table comes from immunoSEQ multiplex PCR, and its TCRdb copy is limited to in-frame clones, with some not included. This sample carries roughly 150,000 clones, 75% of them seen once, and the ten largest clones take approximately 10%. Source material: PBMCs. These receptor sequences come from a young man in good health and CMV-seropositive.

This clone is a singleton in its sample. This rearrangement joins TRBV27 to TRBJ2-1; D call uncertain. The germline CDR1 and CDR2 sequences are MNHEY and SMNVEV (reference sequence). The CDR3 has 14 residues. V shed 6 bases and J shed 0 bases, with 9 bases lying between them. For the CDR3, the DNA is TGTGCCAGCAGGACACTGAGCTCCTACAATGAGCAGTTCTTC. Its protein is CASRTLSSYNEQFF.

This chain links TRBV7-2 with TRBJ2-2; D is ambiguous. Germline V gene lookup returns CDR1 SGHTA and CDR2 FQGNSA. V shed 2 bases and J shed 0 bases, with 7 bases lying between them. This CDR3 contains 15 residues. CDR3 nucleotides: TGTGCCAGCAGCTTACCAGGCGCGAACACCGGGGAGCTGTTTTTT. It yields the protein CASSLPGANTGELFF.

A note on this clone: At one end, the junction sequence differs from germline, possibly due to a read error. V gene TRBV7-9 combines with J gene TRBJ2-2; 7 bases line up with TRBD1. From germline, CDR1 is SEHNR and CDR2 FQNEAQ (reference sequence). This CDR3 comprises 19 residues. CDR3 sequence reads: CSSSSLGRQGFNWNGELFF. CDR3 sequence (DNA): TGTTCCAGCAGCTCATTAGGACGACAGGGATTCAATTGGAACGGGGAGCTGTTTTTT. Filled out from reference TRBV7-9 and TRBJ2-2, the complete variable domain reads DTGVSQNPRHKITKRGQNVTFRCDPISEHNRLYWYRQTLGQGPEFLTYFQNEAQLEKSRLLSDRFSAERPKGSFSTLEIQRTEQGDSAMYLCSSSSLGRQGFNWNGELFFGEGSRLTVL.

The chain uses TRBV6-5 and TRBJ1-1, with 8 bases aligning to TRBD1. The V segment lost 6 bases and the J segment 4 bases; nucleotides outside the gene matches: 7. Germline V lookup: CDR1 MNHEY, CDR2 SVGAGI. This CDR3 spans 14 amino acids. The CDR3: CASRIQGARTEAFF. The CDR3 DNA follows: TGTGCCAGCAGAATTCAGGGGGCCCGCACTGAAGCTTTCTTT.

CDR3 region: CASSEYLAREQYF. CDR3 DNA: TGTGCCAGCAGTGAATATCTAGCGCGCGAGCAGTACTTC. The chain recombines TRBV25-1 with TRBJ2-7, with D maybe TRBD2 (6 bases). V gave up 0 bases and J gave up 6 bases, with 9 bases separating them. Germline CDR1 MGHDK, CDR2 SYGVNS. The CDR3 consists of 13 residues.

The gene calls are TRBV5-4 and TRBJ1-1, with 7 bases fitting TRBD1. V lost 4 bases to trimming and J lost 1 base; unmatched junction nucleotides: 7. Germline V lookup: CDR1 SGHNT, CDR2 YYREEE (reference sequence). CDR3 size: 15 residues. This CDR3 is CASSPTGQQNTEAFF. The CDR3 coding sequence is TGTGCCAGCAGCCCAACGGGACAGCAGAACACTGAAGCTTTCTTT.

The chain uses TRBV7-2 and TRBJ2-7; maybe TRBD1 (5 bases). This CDR3 is 16 amino acids long. Between the trimmed V and J ends, which lost 5 bases and 6 bases, there was a span of 23 bases. CDR1 and CDR2 (germline): SGHTA, FQGNSA. The CDR3 is CASSPLPRARLGEQYF. In nucleotides, the CDR3 is TGTGCCAGCAGCCCCCTCCCCAGGGCCCGGCTGGGCGAGCAGTACTTC.

The V gene is TRBV6-5, the J gene TRBJ1-4; 10 nucleotides match TRBD1. V lost 6 bases and J lost 3; bases outside the gene matches: 4. Germline CDR1 reads MNHEY; CDR2 reads SVGAGI. The CDR3 sequence is 15 residues long. The CDR3 DNA reads as TGTGCCAGCAGAGCCGGGACAGGGGCTAATGAAAAACTGTTTTTT. This gives the protein CASRAGTGANEKLFF.

This sequence joins TRBV7-3 and TRBJ2-1, with TRBD2 matching over 7 bases. CDR1 is SGHTA, CDR2 FQGTGA, per germline. V shed 3 bases and J 8 bases; nucleotides not matched to a gene: 7. This CDR3 has 14 amino acids. For the CDR3, the DNA is TGTGCCAGCAGCTTGCGGGAGTCGGGCTATGAGCAGTTCTTC. It is translated as CASSLRESGYEQFF.

On this clone itself: The sample holds other DNA sequences that translate to the same CDR3. This sequence joins TRBV28 and TRBJ1-1; 8 bases agree with TRBD1. Germline V gene sequence: CDR1 MDHEN, CDR2 SYDVKM. This CDR3 comprises 13 residues. Germline trimming cut 3 bases from V and 11 bases from J; bases unmatched to any gene: 8. CDR3 sequence: CASSFSDRELAFF. The CDR3 region has the DNA TGTGCCAGCAGTTTCTCGGACAGGGAATTGGCTTTCTTT.

The chain employs TRBV4-1 and TRBJ2-1, with a tentative D call TRBD2 (6 bases). Trimming took off 0 bases at V and 7 bases at J, with 16 bases between the two ends. Germline V gives CDR1 MGHRA, CDR2 YSYEKL. The CDR3 runs to 16 residues. CDR3 coding DNA: TGCGCCAGCAGCCAAGATCCGGGGGAGCCAGTGAATGAGCAGTTCTTC. Encoded protein: CASSQDPGEPVNEQFF.

This chain links TRBV5-1 with TRBJ1-4, with no clear D. Trimming shortened V by 4 bases and J by 4 bases, and 20 bases separated the two germline ends. This CDR3 has 17 residues. CDR1 and CDR2 from the germline V gene are SGHRS and YFSETQ. In nucleotides, the CDR3 is TGCGCCAGCAGCGCCCGTTCTTGGTCACAGATTAATGAAAAACTGTTTTTT. It translates to CASSARSWSQINEKLFF.

The chain couples TRBV5-1 to TRBJ2-5, with D tentatively TRBD2 (7 bases). Germline V CDR1 and CDR2: SGHRS, YFSETQ. This CDR3 comprises 22 residues. V lost 8 bases to trimming and J lost 2 bases, with 40 bases between them. CDR3 sequence reads: CASRTQIGGGSLFLSSQETQYF. The CDR3 bases are TGCGCCAGTAGAACCCAAATCGGGGGCGGGAGTTTATTCTTGAGTTCGCAAGAGACCCAGTACTTC.

The chain combines TRBV6-1 with TRBJ2-5; the D gene is possibly TRBD2 (6 bases). CDR1 is MNHNS, CDR2 SASEGT, per germline. The CDR3 spans 14 residues. Trimming stripped 4 bases from V and 0 bases from J, with 9 bases between. The CDR3 sequence is CASSGRDYQETQYF. CDR3 nucleotides: TGTGCCAGCAGTGGACGGGACTACCAAGAGACCCAGTACTTC.

This clone was counted only a few times. V gene TRBV28 combines with J gene TRBJ2-5; 15 bases are a match to TRBD2. The CDR3 runs to 18 residues. Germline assignment: CDR1 MDHEN and CDR2 SYDVKM. V shed 6 bases, J shed 1 base, and the junction held 9 bases outside the gene matches. CDR3 sequence reads: CASRWTSGRANLQETQYF. The CDR3 DNA is TGTGCCAGCAGGTGGACTAGCGGGAGGGCCAACCTCCAAGAGACCCAGTACTTC.

V is TRBV28 and J is TRBJ2-1; 12 bases are a match to TRBD1. Germline lookup yields CDR1 MDHEN and CDR2 SYDVKM. The CDR3 contains 16 residues. The V and J ends lost 2 bases and 6 bases, in that order; junction bases with no gene match: 5. This CDR3 reads CASSLGLGQGANEQFF. CDR3 nucleotide sequence: TGTGCCAGCAGTTTAGGGCTGGGACAGGGGGCCAATGAGCAGTTCTTC.

A remark on this clone: The junction departs from germline at one end; a sequencing error may be responsible. This chain uses TRBV4-1 with TRBJ2-7; possible D gene TRBD1, 6 bases. Per the germline V gene, CDR1 is MGHRA and CDR2 is YSYEKL. The CDR3 contains 15 residues. This chain's CDR3 is CSSSQEDSRAYEQYF. CDR3 bases: TGCTCCAGCAGCCAAGAGGACAGTCGGGCGTACGAGCAGTACTTC.